A single T cell receptor beta chain is shown here with its context. What antigen it recognizes has not been identified. The record has no base qualities; no much larger clone is one base away. Synthetic TCR analog templates were spiked into each PCR so that absolute template abundance could be estimated from read counts. TCRbeta CDR3 regions were amplified from genomic DNA with bias-controlled V and J gene primers using the immunoSEQ assay. Rearranged TCRbeta segments were sequenced at approximately 20X coverage. For the original study's pipeline: Clustering was used to correct sequencing errors, and CDR3s were annotated against IMGT so that V, D and J genes could be assigned. Downstream analyses used only productive TCRbeta rearrangements and left out out-of-frame or stop-codon sequences. Clonality was computed as one minus Shannon entropy normalized by the log of the number of unique productive sequences. Clones differing between time points or between blood and tumor were identified using Fisher's exact test with Benjamini-Hochberg correction, with an adjusted p below 0.01 applied as the threshold. TCRdb mirrors the immuneACCESS table, restricted to in-frame sequences. Some clones are absent from its copies; in checked studies, under half trace to an unresolved V gene, and the reason for the others is unknown. V and J calls and clone size follow that table, whereas D and trimming were derived from the DNA. The sample includes 40,000 or so clones, with roughly nine tenths observed a single time. Roughly 10% of the sample is held by the ten biggest clonotypes.

At the junction V is shortened by 7 bases and J by 1 base, with 20 bases in between. There are 16 amino acids in the CDR3, from cysteine to phenylalanine inclusive. Kept here is only the CDR3 DNA, which spans 48 bases and is read in frame from base 1. These data originate in a study of PD-L1 blockade in urothelial cancer (dated by TCRdb to about 2017). Some background on the complete study: Every patient began therapy around 2014 and was given atezolizumab 1,200 mg intravenously every 3 weeks. Under ten patients achieved durable clinical benefit and fewer than 25 did not. Durable clinical benefit was defined as a progression-free survival longer than 6 months, and TCR features were additionally tested against progression-free survival and overall survival. An exploratory multi-omic analysis was conducted of the somatic, immune and clinical correlates of response to PD-L1 blockade with atezolizumab in urothelial cancer. Blood samples gave a median of around 140,000 T cells and roughly 83,000 unique TCRs, with a median clonality of approximately 0.08. About 90% of the 29 patients were males with bladder-origin urothelial cancer, and 18 of 29 reported a prior smoking history. Pretreatment tumor samples and matched peripheral blood, collected serially before and after atezolizumab treatment, underwent TCR sequencing. In the same patients, whole exome sequencing and RNA sequencing of pretreatment tumors were performed in addition to TCR sequencing. An ECOG performance status of 0 or 1 was recorded for the patients, and 0 to 3 prior chemotherapy regimens had been received by the patients. Blood samples were analyzed 3 weeks after the start of treatment (second dose) and 6 weeks after the start of treatment. Pretreatment blood TCR-seq was available for 30 or so patients, at least one posttreatment blood collection was obtained for some 24 patients, and tumor TCR-seq was available for some 24 patients.

The paper as a whole reports these results and caveats: Small sample size (n ≈ 27) and many exploratory analyses mean the results are intended to be hypothesis-generating. At 3 weeks after the start of treatment, tumor-associated TCR clones in peripheral blood had expanded more in patients with durable benefit (n of about 21, p = 0.022). Improved progression-free and overall survival was associated with having pretreatment peripheral blood TCR clonality below the median.

Explained via the paper, the time point label denotes: pretreatment peripheral blood. The cohort included roughly 30 patients with locally advanced or metastatic urothelial carcinoma who were treated at Memorial Sloan Kettering on a trial protocol. Peripheral blood mononuclear cells were collected pretreatment and during treatment, with between 1 and 8 total time points obtained per patient. The Qiagen DNeasy Blood extraction kit was used to purify genomic DNA from total PBMCs and tumor samples. PBMCs were collected pretreatment and during treatment, and were isolated and stored as previously described.

This sample comprised PBMCs, obtained around atezolizumab (anti-PD-L1) treatment. The chain employs TRBV5-3 and TRBJ2-5, with a weak D call of TRBD2 (5 bases match). TRBV5-3 is identified as an open reading frame with a role that is uncertain. The TCR was taken from a woman in her sixties with urothelial cancer. The CDR3 reads as follows: CARGQKAERPQETQYF. The DNA sequence is as follows: TGTGCCAGAGGCCAAAAAGCGGAGAGGCCCCAAGAGACCCAGTACTTC.